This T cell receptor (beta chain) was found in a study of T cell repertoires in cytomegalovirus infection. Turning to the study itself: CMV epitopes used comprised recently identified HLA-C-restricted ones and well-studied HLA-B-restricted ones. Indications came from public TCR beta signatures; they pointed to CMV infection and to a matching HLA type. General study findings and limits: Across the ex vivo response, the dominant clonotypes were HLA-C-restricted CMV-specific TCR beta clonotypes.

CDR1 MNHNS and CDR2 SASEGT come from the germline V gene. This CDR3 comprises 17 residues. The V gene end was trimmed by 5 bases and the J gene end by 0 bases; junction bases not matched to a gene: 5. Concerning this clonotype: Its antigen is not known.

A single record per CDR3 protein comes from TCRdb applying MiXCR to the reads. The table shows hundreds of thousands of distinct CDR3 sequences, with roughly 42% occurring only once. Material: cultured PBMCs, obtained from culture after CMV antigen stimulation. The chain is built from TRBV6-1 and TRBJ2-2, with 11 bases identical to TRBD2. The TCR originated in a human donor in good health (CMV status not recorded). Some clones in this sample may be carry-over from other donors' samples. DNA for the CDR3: TGTGCCAGCAGTATCCTAGCGGGGGGCGCGAACACCGGGGAGCTGTTTTTT. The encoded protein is CASSILAGGANTGELFF.